What follows describes a single TCR beta chain. The data stem from a study of identical twins. Template switching (which added a universal primer site) was used, and cDNA carried unique molecular identifiers. TCRdb re-analysed the 5' RACE reads in MiXCR, keeping a single row per CDR3 protein. The table has approximately 600,000 distinct CDR3 sequences, 9.6% seen once. Germline CDR1 is SQVTM and CDR2 is ANQGSEA. V lost 4 bases and J lost 4; bases outside the gene matches: 2. CDR3 length equals 14 residues. These data were also reused for a study on yellow fever vaccine responses in identical twins.

The genes are TRBV29-1 and TRBJ2-3, with 13 bases fitting TRBD2. Sequenced material: PBMCs. The clonotype was recovered from a woman aged 18 to 35 in good health. Written as DNA, the CDR3 is TGCAGCGTTGGGACTAGCGGGAGTCCAGATACGCAGTATTTT. This codes for CSVGTSGSPDTQYF.